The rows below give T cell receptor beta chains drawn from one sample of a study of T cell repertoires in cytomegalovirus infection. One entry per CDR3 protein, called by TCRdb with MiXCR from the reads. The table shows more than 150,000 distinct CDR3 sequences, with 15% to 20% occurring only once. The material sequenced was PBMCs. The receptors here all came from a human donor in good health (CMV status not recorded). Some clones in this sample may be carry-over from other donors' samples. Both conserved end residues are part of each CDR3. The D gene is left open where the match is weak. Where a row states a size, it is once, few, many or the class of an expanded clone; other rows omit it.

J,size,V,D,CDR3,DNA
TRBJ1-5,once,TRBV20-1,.,CSARALTASNQPQHF,TGCAGTGCTAGAGCCCTGACAGCTAGCAATCAGCCCCAGCATTTT
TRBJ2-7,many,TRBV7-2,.,CASSRVGPYEQYF,TGTGCCAGCAGCCGGGTCGGACCCTACGAGCAGTACTTC
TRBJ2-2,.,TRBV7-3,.,CASSFLDTGELFF,TGTGCCAGCAGCTTTTTGGACACCGGGGAGCTGTTTTTT
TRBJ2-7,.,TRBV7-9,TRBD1,CASSSGQANLEQYF,TGTGCCAGCAGCTCCGGACAGGCCAATCTCGAGCAGTACTTC
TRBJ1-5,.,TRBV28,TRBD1,CASSSVGGQGVPEPQHF,TGTGCCAGCAGCTCCGTGGGGGGACAGGGGGTACCTGAGCCCCAGCATTTT
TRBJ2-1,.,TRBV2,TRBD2,CASSSSGTSGISYNEQFF,TGTGCCAGCAGCTCATCCGGGACTAGCGGGATCTCCTACAATGAGCAGTTCTTC
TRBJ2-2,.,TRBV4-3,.,CASSQDVGSTNTGDLFF,TGCGCCAGCAGCCAAGATGTCGGTAGTACGAACACCGGGGATCTGTTTTTT
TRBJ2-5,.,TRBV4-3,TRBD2,CASSQELLADQETQYF,TGCGCCAGCAGCCAAGAACTACTAGCGGACCAAGAGACCCAGTACTTC
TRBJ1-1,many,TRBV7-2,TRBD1,CASSSRDREAFF,TGTGCCAGCAGCTCCCGGGACAGGGAAGCTTTCTTT
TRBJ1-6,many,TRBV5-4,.,CASSLGGGYNSPLHF,TGTGCCAGCAGCCTGGGGGGCGGGTATAATTCACCCCTCCACTTT
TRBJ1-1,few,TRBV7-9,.,CASSFTGGTEAFF,TGTGCCAGCAGCTTTACGGGGGGGACTGAAGCTTTCTTT
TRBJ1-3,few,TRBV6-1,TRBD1,CASSATTGGGNTIYF,TGTGCCAGCAGTGCGACCACAGGGGGCGGAAACACCATATATTTT
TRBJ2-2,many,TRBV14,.,CASSQPGTGRSGELFF,TGTGCCAGCAGCCAACCCGGGACGGGACGGTCCGGGGAGCTGTTTTTT
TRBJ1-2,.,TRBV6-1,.,CASSDRGVDGYTF,TGTGCCAGCAGTGACAGGGGAGTAGATGGCTACACCTTC
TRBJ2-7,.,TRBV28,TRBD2,CASSLLADESYEQYF,TGTGCCAGCAGTTTGCTAGCGGACGAATCCTACGAGCAGTACTTC
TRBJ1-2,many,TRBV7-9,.,CASSLKGGGYTF,TGTGCCAGCAGCTTAAAGGGGGGTGGCTACACCTTC
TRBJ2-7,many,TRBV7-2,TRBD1,CASSYISQGYEQYF,TGTGCCAGCAGCTATATCTCACAGGGGTACGAGCAGTACTTC
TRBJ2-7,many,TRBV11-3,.,CASSSDQSQYF,TGTGCCAGCAGCTCGGACCAGAGCCAGTACTTC
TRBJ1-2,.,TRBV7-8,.,CASSLAVKNYGYTF,TGTGCCAGCAGCTTAGCCGTAAAAAACTATGGCTACACCTTC
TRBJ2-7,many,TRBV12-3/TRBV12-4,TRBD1,CASSPGQGLSYEQYF,TGTGCCAGCAGTCCCGGACAGGGCCTCTCCTACGAGCAGTACTTC
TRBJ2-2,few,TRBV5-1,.,CASSLVTQTSNTGELFF,TGCGCCAGCAGCTTGGTAACCCAAACTAGTAACACCGGGGAGCTGTTTTTT
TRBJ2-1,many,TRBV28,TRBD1,CASGFRDRGLDEQFF,TGTGCCAGCGGATTCCGGGACAGGGGGCTTGATGAGCAGTTCTTC
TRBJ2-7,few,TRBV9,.,CASSVDPTATYEQYF,TGTGCCAGCAGCGTAGACCCGACTGCAACCTACGAGCAGTACTTC
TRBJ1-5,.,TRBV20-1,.,CSAGFEGPQHF,TGCAGTGCCGGTTTCGAGGGGCCCCAGCATTTT
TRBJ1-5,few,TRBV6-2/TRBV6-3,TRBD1,CASSYSGPGTVTHQPQHF,TGTGCCAGCAGTTACTCAGGTCCCGGGACAGTTACTCATCAGCCCCAGCATTTT
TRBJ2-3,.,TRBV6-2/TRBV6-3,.,CASRSSEKLTDTQYF,TGTGCCAGCAGGAGCAGCGAGAAACTCACAGATACGCAGTATTTT
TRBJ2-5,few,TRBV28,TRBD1,CASGTPGTAPPGTQYF,TGTGCCAGCGGAACACCCGGGACAGCTCCTCCGGGGACCCAGTACTTC
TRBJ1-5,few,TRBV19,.,CASSKNRIPSSGQPQHF,TGTGCCAGTAGTAAAAACCGCATCCCTTCATCTGGTCAGCCCCAGCATTTT
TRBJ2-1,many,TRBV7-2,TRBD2,CASSFPTSGGNEQFF,TGTGCCAGCAGCTTCCCGACTAGCGGGGGGAATGAGCAGTTCTTC
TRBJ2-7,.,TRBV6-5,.,CASSYSARVHEQYF,TGTGCCAGCAGTTACTCCGCCAGGGTGCACGAGCAGTACTTC
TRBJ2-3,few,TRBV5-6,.,CASSFGPSTDTQYF,TGTGCCAGCAGCTTCGGACCCAGCACAGATACGCAGTATTTT
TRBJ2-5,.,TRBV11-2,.,CASSFLSVQETQYF,TGTGCCAGCAGCTTCCTGAGCGTACAAGAGACCCAGTACTTC
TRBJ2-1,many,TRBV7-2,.,CASSLVGRYSYNEQFF,TGTGCCAGCAGCTTAGTGGGCAGATACTCCTACAATGAGCAGTTCTTC
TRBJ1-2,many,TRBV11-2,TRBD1,CASSSDRGHGYTF,TGTGCCAGCAGCTCCGACAGGGGGCATGGCTACACCTTC
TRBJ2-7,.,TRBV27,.,CASSLLGLDGRRGEQYF,TGTGCCAGCAGTTTATTAGGTTTGGACGGCAGAAGAGGCGAGCAGTACTTC
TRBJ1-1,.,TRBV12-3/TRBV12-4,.,CASSLADLIMNTEAFF,TGTGCCAGCAGTTTAGCGGACTTGATCATGAACACTGAAGCTTTCTTT
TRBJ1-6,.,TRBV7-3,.,CASSSRGRQANSPLHF,TGTGCCAGCAGCTCCAGAGGCCGGCAGGCTAATTCACCCCTCCACTTT
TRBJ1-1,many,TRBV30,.,CAWKKLGTEAFF,TGTGCCTGGAAGAAGCTAGGCACTGAAGCTTTCTTT
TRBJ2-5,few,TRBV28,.,CASSSPRAGQETQYF,TGTGCCAGCAGTTCCCCCCGAGCGGGTCAAGAGACCCAGTACTTC
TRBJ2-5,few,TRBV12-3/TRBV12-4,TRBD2,CASSLLASGSEETQYF,TGTGCCAGCAGCCTCCTAGCTAGCGGGAGTGAAGAGACCCAGTACTTC
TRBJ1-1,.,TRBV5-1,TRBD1,CASSFHLRDRVTEAFF,TGCGCCAGCAGTTTTCACCTCCGGGACAGGGTCACTGAAGCTTTCTTT
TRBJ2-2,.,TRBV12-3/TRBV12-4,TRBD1,CASSRTGIDTGELFF,TGTGCCAGCAGCCGGACAGGGATTGACACCGGGGAGCTGTTTTTT
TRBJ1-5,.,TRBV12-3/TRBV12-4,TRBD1,CASSSRTGGVGNQPQHF,TGTGCCAGCAGTTCCAGGACAGGAGGAGTGGGCAATCAGCCCCAGCATTTT
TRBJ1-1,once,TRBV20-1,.,CSARDPGGSNTGAFF,TGCAGTGCTAGAGATCCGGGGGGGTCGAACACTGGAGCTTTCTTT
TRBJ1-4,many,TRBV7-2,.,CASSPGGGTANEKLFF,TGTGCCAGCAGCCCCGGGGGGGGGACCGCTAATGAAAAACTGTTTTTT
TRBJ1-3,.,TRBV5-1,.,CASSLGQASSGNTIYF,TGCGCCAGCAGCTTGGGACAGGCTTCCTCTGGAAACACCATATATTTT
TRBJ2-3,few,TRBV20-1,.,CSATQGGSTDTQYF,TGCAGTGCTACACAGGGTGGAAGCACAGATACGCAGTATTTT
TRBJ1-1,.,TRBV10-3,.,CAIRGQGTEAFF,TGTGCCATCAGAGGGCAGGGCACTGAAGCTTTCTTT
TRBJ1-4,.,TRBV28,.,CASSSPLLQGGTEKLFF,TGTGCCAGCAGTTCCCCCCTCCTACAAGGGGGAACTGAAAAACTGTTTTTT
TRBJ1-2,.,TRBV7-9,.,CAGSLAEGGYGYTF,TGTGCCGGCAGCTTAGCAGAGGGGGGCTATGGCTACACCTTC
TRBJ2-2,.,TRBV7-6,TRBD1,CASSAPGQGRTNGGELFF,TGTGCCAGCAGCGCACCGGGACAGGGAAGGACGAACGGCGGGGAGCTGTTTTTT
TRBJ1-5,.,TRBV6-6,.,CTSSEMGTPIKPQHF,TGTACCAGCAGTGAGATGGGGACACCTATTAAGCCCCAGCATTTT
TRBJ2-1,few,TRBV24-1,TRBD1,CATSDPPGTGGYEQFF,TGTGCCACCAGTGATCCCCCCGGGACAGGGGGCTATGAGCAGTTCTTC
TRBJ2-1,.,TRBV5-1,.,CASSSIQEAYNEQFF,TGCGCCAGCAGTTCAATTCAGGAGGCCTATAATGAGCAGTTCTTC
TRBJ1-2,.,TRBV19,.,CASSIRTLGNYGYTF,TGTGCCAGTAGTATCCGGACCCTCGGGAACTATGGCTACACCTTC